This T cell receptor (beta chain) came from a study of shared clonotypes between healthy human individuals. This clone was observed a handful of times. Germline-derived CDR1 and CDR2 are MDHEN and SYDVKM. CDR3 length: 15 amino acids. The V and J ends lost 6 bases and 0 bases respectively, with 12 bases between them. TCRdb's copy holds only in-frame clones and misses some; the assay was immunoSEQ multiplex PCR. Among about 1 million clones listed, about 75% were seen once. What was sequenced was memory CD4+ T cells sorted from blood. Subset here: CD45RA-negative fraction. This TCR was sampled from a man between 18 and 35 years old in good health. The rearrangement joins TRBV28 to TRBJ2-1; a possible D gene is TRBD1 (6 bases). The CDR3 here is CASSKRGTSYNEQFF. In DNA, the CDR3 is TGTGCCAGCAGCAAAAGGGGGACCTCCTACAATGAGCAGTTCTTC.